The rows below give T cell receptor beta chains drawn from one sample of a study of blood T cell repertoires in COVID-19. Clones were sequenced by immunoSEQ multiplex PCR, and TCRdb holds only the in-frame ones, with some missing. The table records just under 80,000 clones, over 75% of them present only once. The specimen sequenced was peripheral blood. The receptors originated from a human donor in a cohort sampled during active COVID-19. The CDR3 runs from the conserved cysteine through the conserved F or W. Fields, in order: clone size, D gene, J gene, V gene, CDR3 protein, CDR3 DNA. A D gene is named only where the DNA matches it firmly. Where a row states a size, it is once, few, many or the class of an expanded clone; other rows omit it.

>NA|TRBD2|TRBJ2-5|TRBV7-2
CASSPRRGEETQYF
TGTGCCAGCAGCCCCCGACGGGGGGAAGAGACCCAGTACTTC
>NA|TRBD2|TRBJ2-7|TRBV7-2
CASSSQREGRYEQYF
TGTGCCAGCAGCTCACAGCGGGAGGGCAGGTACGAGCAGTACTTC
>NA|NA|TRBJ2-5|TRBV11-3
CASSLVVQETQYF
TGTGCCAGCAGCTTAGTAGTGCAAGAGACCCAGTACTTC
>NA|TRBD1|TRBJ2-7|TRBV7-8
CASSLGHGQGYEQYF
TGTGCCAGCAGCTTAGGCCACGGACAGGGCTACGAGCAGTACTTC
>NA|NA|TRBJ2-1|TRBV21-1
CASTDSSHEQFF
TGTGCCTCGACGGACAGTTCCCATGAGCAGTTCTTC
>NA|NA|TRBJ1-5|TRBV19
CASSTTQAVHSNQPQHF
TGTGCCAGTAGTACGACCCAGGCAGTCCATAGCAATCAGCCCCAGCATTTT
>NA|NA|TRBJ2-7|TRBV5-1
CASSLEPGNYEQYF
TGCGCCAGCAGCTTGGAACCGGGGAACTACGAGCAGTACTTC
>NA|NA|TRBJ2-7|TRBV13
CASSPLDRSSYEQYF
TGTGCCAGCAGCCCCCTCGACAGGAGCTCCTACGAGCAGTACTTC
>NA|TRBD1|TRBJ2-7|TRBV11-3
CASSPGAGQGSWEQYF
TGTGCCAGCAGCCCGGGCGCGGGACAGGGGTCGTGGGAGCAGTACTTC
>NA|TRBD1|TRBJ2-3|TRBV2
CASTRDRQTDTQYF
TGTGCCAGCACCCGGGACAGGCAAACAGATACGCAGTATTTT
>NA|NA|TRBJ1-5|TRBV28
CASSLTGQPQHF
TGTGCCAGCAGTTTGACGGGGCAGCCCCAGCATTTT
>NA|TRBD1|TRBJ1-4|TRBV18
CASSPLQTGGTNEKLFF
TGTGCCAGCTCACCGCTCCAAACAGGGGGGACTAATGAAAAACTGTTTTTT
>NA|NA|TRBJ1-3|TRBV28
CASSLTQGLGNTIYF
TGTGCCAGCAGTTTAACCCAGGGGCTTGGAAACACCATATATTTT
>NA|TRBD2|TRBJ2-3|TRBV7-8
CASGPGLAVTDTQYF
TGTGCCAGCGGCCCGGGACTAGCGGTCACAGATACGCAGTATTTT
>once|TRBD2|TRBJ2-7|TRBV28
CASRKSGRYYEQYF
TGTGCCAGCAGAAAAAGCGGGAGGTACTACGAGCAGTACTTC
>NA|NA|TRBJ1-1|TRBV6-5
CASKGSGNMNTEAFF
TGTGCCAGCAAGGGCTCCGGGAACATGAACACTGAAGCTTTCTTT
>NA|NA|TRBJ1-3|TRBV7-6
CASSLNSQAGNTIYF
TGTGCCAGCAGCTTAAATTCTCAGGCTGGAAACACCATATATTTT
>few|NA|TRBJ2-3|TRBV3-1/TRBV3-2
CASSQFPSPGSTDTQYF
TGTGCCAGCAGCCAATTCCCTAGCCCTGGCAGCACAGATACGCAGTATTTT
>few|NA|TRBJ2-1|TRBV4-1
CASSQEETSSYNEQFF
TGCGCCAGCAGCCAAGAGGAGACTAGCTCCTACAATGAGCAGTTCTTC
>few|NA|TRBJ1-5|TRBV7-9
CASSPQGRGNQPQHF
TGTGCCAGCAGCCCGCAGGGAAGGGGCAATCAGCCCCAGCATTTT
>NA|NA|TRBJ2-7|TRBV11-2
CASSLDPSSYEQYF
TGTGCCAGCAGCTTAGACCCGAGCTCCTACGAGCAGTACTTC
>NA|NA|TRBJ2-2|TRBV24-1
CATSDFRGTGELFF
TGTGCCACCAGTGATTTCCGGGGGACCGGGGAGCTGTTTTTT
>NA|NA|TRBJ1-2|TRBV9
CASSVEKGGGYTF
TGTGCCAGCAGCGTAGAGAAAGGGGGAGGCTACACCTTC
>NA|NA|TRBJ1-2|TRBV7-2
CASTPAGNYGYTF
TGTGCCAGCACCCCCGCCGGGAACTATGGCTACACCTTC
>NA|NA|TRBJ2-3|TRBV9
CASTLGDRGTDTQYF
TGTGCCAGCACCCTCGGGGATAGAGGCACAGATACGCAGTATTTT
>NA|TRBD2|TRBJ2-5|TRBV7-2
CASSLDWTSGSETQYF
TGTGCCAGCAGCTTAGATTGGACTAGCGGTAGCGAGACCCAGTACTTC